This TCR beta chain was identified during a study of shared clonotypes between healthy human individuals. The CDR3 is 16 residues long. Germline values: CDR1 SEHNR, CDR2 FQNEAQ (reference sequence). Between the trimmed V and J ends, which lost 5 bases and 0 bases, there was a span of 13 bases. Replicate PCRs from sorted subsets contained about 200 ng DNA, which is some 30,000 T cell genomes. The assay was immunoSEQ multiplex PCR, and TCRdb's table has in-frame clones only and misses some. The table lists 2 million to 2.5 million clones, just under 95% of them singletons. Subsets obtained from CD4+ cells comprised CD45RA+ naive and CD45RA-negative memory cells.

The chain couples TRBV7-9 to TRBJ1-4, with TRBD1 as a possible D gene (6 bases). Input material: naive CD4+ T cells from PBMCs. This sample's subset: CD45RA+ positively selected. This TCR came from a young man in good health. Some clones in this sample may be carry-over from other donors' samples. CDR3 protein: CASSVQGYATNEKLFF. The CDR3 bases are TGTGCCAGCAGCGTACAGGGTTATGCAACTAATGAAAAACTGTTTTTT.